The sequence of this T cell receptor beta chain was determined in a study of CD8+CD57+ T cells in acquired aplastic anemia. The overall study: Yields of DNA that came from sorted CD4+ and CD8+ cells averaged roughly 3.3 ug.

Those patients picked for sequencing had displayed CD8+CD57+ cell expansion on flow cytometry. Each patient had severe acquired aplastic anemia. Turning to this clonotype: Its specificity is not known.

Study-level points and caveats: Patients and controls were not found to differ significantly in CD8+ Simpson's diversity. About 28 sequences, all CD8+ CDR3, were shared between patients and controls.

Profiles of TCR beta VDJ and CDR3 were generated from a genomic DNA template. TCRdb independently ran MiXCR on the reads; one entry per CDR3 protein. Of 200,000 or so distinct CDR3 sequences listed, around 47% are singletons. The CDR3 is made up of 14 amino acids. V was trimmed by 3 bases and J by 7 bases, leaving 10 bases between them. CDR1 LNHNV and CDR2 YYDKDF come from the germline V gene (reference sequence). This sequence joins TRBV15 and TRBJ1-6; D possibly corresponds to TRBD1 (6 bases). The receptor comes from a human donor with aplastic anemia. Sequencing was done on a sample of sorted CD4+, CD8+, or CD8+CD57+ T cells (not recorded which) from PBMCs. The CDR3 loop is CATSRSQGNSPLHF. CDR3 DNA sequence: TGTGCCACCAGCAGGAGTCAGGGGAATTCACCCCTCCACTTT.